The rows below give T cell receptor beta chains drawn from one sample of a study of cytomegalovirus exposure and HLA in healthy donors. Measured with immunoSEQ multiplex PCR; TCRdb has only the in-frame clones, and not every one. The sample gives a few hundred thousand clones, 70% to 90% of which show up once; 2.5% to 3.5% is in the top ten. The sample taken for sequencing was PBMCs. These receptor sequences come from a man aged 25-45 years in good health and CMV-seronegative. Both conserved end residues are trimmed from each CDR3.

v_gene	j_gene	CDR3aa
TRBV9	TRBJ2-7	ASSAEQVSEQY
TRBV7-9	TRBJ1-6	ASSLNTLGYNSPLH
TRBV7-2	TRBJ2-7	ASSRYLSGGASCGEQY
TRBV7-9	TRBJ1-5	ASSLVQGLSSNQPQH
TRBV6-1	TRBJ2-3	ASRGSFTDTQY
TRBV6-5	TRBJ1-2	ASTRDRGANYGYT
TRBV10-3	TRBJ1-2	AISPETGQGAGGYT
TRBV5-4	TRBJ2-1	ASSIGPDRNEQF
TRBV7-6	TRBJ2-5	ASQPWDLGLLVSETQY
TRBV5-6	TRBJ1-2	ASSSKTGDYGYT
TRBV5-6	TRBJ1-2	ASSLGRSSYGYT
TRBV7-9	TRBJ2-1	ASSFSSYNEQF
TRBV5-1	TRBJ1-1	ASSSRVGDTEAF
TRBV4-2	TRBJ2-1	ASSQDPAGSYNEQF
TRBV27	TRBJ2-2	ASSQTVNTGELF
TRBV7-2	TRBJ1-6	ASSLTGGINSPLH
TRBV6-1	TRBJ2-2	ASFWRIPNTGELF
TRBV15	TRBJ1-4	ATGENEYEKLF
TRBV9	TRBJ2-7	ASRPHGQGMGGQY
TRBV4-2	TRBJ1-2	ASSQDPGLNYGYT
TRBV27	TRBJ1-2	ASSLNSAGGNYGYT
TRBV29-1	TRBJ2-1	SVAGGLDEQF
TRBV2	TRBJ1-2	ASSSPTGQNYGYT
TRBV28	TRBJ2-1	ATRAGSSYNEQF
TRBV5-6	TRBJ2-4	ASSLRTGVAKNIQY
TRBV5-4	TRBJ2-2	ASSLQARELF
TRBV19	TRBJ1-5	ASSILEGSGNQPQH
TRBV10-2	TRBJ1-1	ASSERRANTEAF
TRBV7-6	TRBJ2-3	ASSLPGNTQY
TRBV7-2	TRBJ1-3	ASSLVAISGNTIY
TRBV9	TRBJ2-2	ASSAGLAGTGELF
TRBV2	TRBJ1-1	ASQAVNTEAF
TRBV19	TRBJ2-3	ATSIRGARTDTQY
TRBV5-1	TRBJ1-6	ASSLDSYNSPLH
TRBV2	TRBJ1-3	ASIPRGSRSSGNTIY
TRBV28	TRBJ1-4	ASSFSPVGGEKLF
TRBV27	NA	ATRGVYDEQY
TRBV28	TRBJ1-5	ASSLWDSNYSNQPQH
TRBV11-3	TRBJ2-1	ASSPYEGSLSNEQF
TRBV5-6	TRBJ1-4	ASSRQGHATNEKLF
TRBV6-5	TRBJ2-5	ASSYHGSGRETQY
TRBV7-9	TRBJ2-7	ASSSSGGAYEQY
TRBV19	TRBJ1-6	ASSISGGLSPLH
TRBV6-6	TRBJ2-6	ASSPPGASVLT
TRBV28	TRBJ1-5	ASNPGLRRSQPQH
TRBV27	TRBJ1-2	ASSAGKAYGYT
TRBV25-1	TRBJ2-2	ASSEVYTGELF
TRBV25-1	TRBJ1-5	ASRGQGFNQPQH
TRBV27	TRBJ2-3	ASSIRTSTDTQY
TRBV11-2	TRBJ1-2	ASSLVGAQGGYT
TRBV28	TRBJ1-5	ASSLWTGNQPQH
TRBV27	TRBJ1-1	ASSRTGGMTEAF
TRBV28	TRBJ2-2	ASSFIVVDSGLNTGELF
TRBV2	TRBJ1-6	ASKRIQGASYNSPLH
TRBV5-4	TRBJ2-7	ASSFDRGFWYEQY
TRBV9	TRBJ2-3	ASSQGDGGTDTQY
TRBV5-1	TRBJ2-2	ASRSKGQTTGELF